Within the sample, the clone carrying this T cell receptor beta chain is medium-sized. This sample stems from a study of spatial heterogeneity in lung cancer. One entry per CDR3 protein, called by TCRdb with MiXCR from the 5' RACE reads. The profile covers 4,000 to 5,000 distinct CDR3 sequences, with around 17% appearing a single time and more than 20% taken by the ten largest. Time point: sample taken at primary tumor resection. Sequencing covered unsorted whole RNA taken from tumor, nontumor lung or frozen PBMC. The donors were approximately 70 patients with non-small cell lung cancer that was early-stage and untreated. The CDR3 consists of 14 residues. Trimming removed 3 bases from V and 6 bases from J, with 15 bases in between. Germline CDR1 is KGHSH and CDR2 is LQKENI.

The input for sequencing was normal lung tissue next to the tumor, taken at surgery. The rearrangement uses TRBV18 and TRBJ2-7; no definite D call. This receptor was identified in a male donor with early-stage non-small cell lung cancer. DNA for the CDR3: TGTGCCAGCTCACCTCGGCCAGATCCCGGCGAGCAGTACTTC. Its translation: CASSPRPDPGEQYF. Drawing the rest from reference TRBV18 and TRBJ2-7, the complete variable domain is NAGVMQNPRHLVRRRGQEARLRCSPMKGHSHVYWYRQLPEEGLKFMVYLQKENIIDESGMPKERFSAEFPKEGPSILRIQQVVRGDSAAYFCASSPRPDPGEQYFGPGTRLTVT.